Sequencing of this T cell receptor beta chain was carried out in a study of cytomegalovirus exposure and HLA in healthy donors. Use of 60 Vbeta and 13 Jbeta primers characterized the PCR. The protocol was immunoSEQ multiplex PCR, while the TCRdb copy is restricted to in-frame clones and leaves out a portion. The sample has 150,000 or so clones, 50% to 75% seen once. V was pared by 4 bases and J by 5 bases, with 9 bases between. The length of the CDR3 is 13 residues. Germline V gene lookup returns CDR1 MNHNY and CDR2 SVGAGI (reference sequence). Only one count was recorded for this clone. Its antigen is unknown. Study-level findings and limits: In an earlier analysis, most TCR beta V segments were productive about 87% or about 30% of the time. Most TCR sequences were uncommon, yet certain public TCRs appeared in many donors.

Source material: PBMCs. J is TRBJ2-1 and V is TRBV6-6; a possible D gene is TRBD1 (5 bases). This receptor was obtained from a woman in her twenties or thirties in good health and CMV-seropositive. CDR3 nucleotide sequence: TGTGCCAGCAGTTTACAGGCCCACAATGAGCAGTTCTTC. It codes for CASSLQAHNEQFF.